Shown below are 26 T cell receptor beta chains from a single sample sequenced in a study of blood T cells in healthy people across ages. Using a J-beta primer mix together with a sample-barcoded 5' primer, a second PCR was run for roughly 7 to 11 cycles. TCRdb processed the 5' RACE reads anew with MiXCR; each CDR3 protein has one entry. The sample has hundreds of thousands of distinct CDR3 sequences; roughly 58% are singletons. Sample: blood. The source of these receptors is a man in his fifties or sixties in good health.

The V gene is TRBV6-5, the J gene TRBJ2-2; 7 bases line up with TRBD1. The CDR3 totals 15 residues. Germline lookup yields CDR1 MNHEY and CDR2 SVGAGI. V lost 6 bases and J lost 0; bases outside the gene matches: 4. The CDR3 DNA follows: TGTGCCAGCAGCGAACAGGGGACGAACACCGGGGAGCTGTTTTTT. This encodes CASSEQGTNTGELFF.

There are a few counts of this clonotype. This chain connects TRBV5-1 to TRBJ2-7; 8 bases agree with TRBD2. Germline V gives CDR1 SGHRS, CDR2 YFSETQ. The CDR3 spans 13 residues. Unmatched junction bases numbered 6, after V lost 6 bases and J lost 4 bases. The CDR3 here is CASMAAGEYEQYF. In DNA, the CDR3 is TGCGCCAGCATGGCAGCGGGGGAGTACGAGCAGTACTTC. Variable domain in full (rest from reference TRBV5-1 and TRBJ2-7): KAGVTQTPRYLIKTRGQQVTLSCSPISGHRSVSWYQQTPGQGLQFLFEYFSETQRNKGNFPGRFSGRQFSNSRSEMNVSTLELGDSALYLCASMAAGEYEQYFGPGTRLTVT.

J is TRBJ1-2 and V is TRBV5-1, with a weak D call TRBD1 (6 bases). Trimming left V 5 bases short and J 5 bases short, with 16 bases between. The CDR3 covers 14 residues. Per the germline V gene, CDR1 is SGHRS and CDR2 is YFSETQ. The CDR3 protein is CASRSTGTHYGYTF. The CDR3 DNA reads TGCGCCAGCAGATCAACCGGGACACATTATGGCTACACCTTC.

The CDR3 reads CASSQGGQGQFF. The CDR3 DNA follows: TGTGCCAGCAGCCAAGGCGGCCAGGGCCAGTTCTTC. The chain couples TRBV3-1 to TRBJ2-1, with TRBD1 as a possible D gene (5 bases). The CDR3 has 12 residues. V was clipped by 1 base and J by 13 bases, with 11 bases between them. Germline CDR1 reads LGHDT; CDR2 reads YNNKEL (reference sequence).

A note on this clonotype: A junction boundary mismatches the germline segment, possibly from a read error. The V call is TRBV4-1, the J call TRBJ2-1; TRBD1 matches 9 bases. The CDR3 is 17 amino acids. Looked up from germline, CDR1 is MGHRA and CDR2 is YSYEKL. CDR3 residues: CASSQNLGTGNYNEQFF. DNA for the CDR3: TGCGCCAGCAGCCAGAACCTAGGGACAGGGAACTACAACGAGCAGTTCTTC.

This clonotype was counted a few times. The J gene is TRBJ2-2, the V gene TRBV3-1; perhaps D is TRBD1 or TRBD2 (5 bases each). Germline V gives CDR1 LGHDT, CDR2 YNNKEL (reference sequence). The CDR3 spans 17 residues. Trimming shortened V by 1 base and J by 6 bases, and 18 bases separated the two germline ends. The CDR3 DNA follows: TGTGCCAGCAGCCAAGTCAGGGACCATCGGGTGTCCGGGGAGCTGTTTTTT. It specifies CASSQVRDHRVSGELFF.

The chain carries TRBV12-3 or TRBV12-4 and TRBJ2-6; 11 nucleotides agree with TRBD1. V shed 8 bases and J 2 bases; nucleotides not matched to a gene: 11. The CDR3 contains 18 residues. The CDR3 nucleotides read TGTGCCAGCGCGTATCCGGGACAGGGGGTTACTGGGGCCAACGTCCTGACTTTC. Protein sequence: CASAYPGQGVTGANVLTF.

V usage is TRBV20-1 and J usage is TRBJ2-4; TRBD2 matches 12 bases. The J call could be wrong; TRBJ2-7 is a better fit for the DNA end. Germline CDR1 and CDR2: DFQATT and SNEGSKA (reference sequence). The CDR3 has 16 amino acids. The CDR3 DNA reads as TGCAGTGCTCTCCCGGTCAAGACTAGCGGGGGCGACGAGCAGTACTTC. The encoded protein is CSALPVKTSGGDEQYF.

Details on this clonotype: This may come from a read error, since a much larger clone is one base off. The V gene is TRBV4-1, the J gene TRBJ2-1, with 9 bases matching TRBD2. Germline lookup yields CDR1 MGHRA and CDR2 YSYEKL. The CDR3 has 15 amino acids. Germline trimming cut 1 base from V and 13 bases from J; bases unmatched to any gene: 11. Written as DNA, the CDR3 is TGCGCCAGCAGCCAAGGAGCGGGGGGTGATGAGACCCAGTTCTTC. Amino acid sequence: CASSQGAGGDETQFF.

This clonotype was seen more than once but under ten times. The rearrangement links TRBV11-3 to TRBJ1-1; D is undetermined. The germline V and J ends were trimmed by 3 bases and 4 bases, with 12 bases remaining between them. Germline values: CDR1 SGHNT, CDR2 YENEEA. This CDR3 region has 14 residues. The CDR3 reads CASSLEAGSTEAFF. Written as DNA, the CDR3 is TGTGCCAGCAGCTTGGAGGCTGGAAGCACTGAAGCTTTCTTT.

The V gene is TRBV7-9, the J gene TRBJ2-3, with TRBD2 matching 7 bases. Losses at the gene ends were 6 bases for V and 2 bases for J; bases not matched to a gene: 5. The CDR3 totals 14 residues. Germline CDR1 is SEHNR and CDR2 is FQNEAQ (reference sequence). CDR3 in DNA: TGTGCCAGCAGACGGGGGGACTACACAGATACGCAGTATTTT. Protein: CASRRGDYTDTQYF. Using reference TRBV7-9 and TRBJ2-3 for the parts outside the CDR3, the full variable domain is DTGVSQNPRHKITKRGQNVTFRCDPISEHNRLYWYRQTLGQGPEFLTYFQNEAQLEKSRLLSDRFSAERPKGSFSTLEIQRTEQGDSAMYLCASRRGDYTDTQYFGPGTRLTVL.

The chain recombines TRBV7-8 with TRBJ1-2; no definite D call. Germline-derived CDR1 and CDR2 are SGHVS and FQNEAQ. This CDR3 contains 12 residues. Trimming removed 3 bases at V and 8 bases at J, with 10 bases between. The CDR3 sequence: CASSFGSGGYTF. CDR3 nucleotide sequence: TGTGCCAGCAGCTTCGGTTCTGGCGGCTACACCTTC.

The chain is built from TRBV9 and TRBJ2-1; D is perhaps TRBD2 (6 bases). V lost 4 bases and J lost 4, with 15 bases in between. CDR1 and CDR2 (germline): SGDLS, YYNGEE. The CDR3 contains 15 residues. CDR3 residues: CASSTGASEYNEQFF. CDR3 coding DNA: TGTGCCAGCAGCACTGGGGCTAGCGAATACAATGAGCAGTTCTTC.

The chain has TRBV2 and TRBJ2-7; D perhaps matches TRBD2 (5 bases). This CDR3 is 14 amino acids long. Trimming left V 7 bases short and J 0 bases short, with 13 bases between. Germline V gene sequence: CDR1 SNHLY, CDR2 FYNNEI. CDR3 sequence: CASNRGVASYEQYF. The CDR3 nucleotides read TGTGCCAGCAATCGGGGAGTAGCCTCCTACGAGCAGTACTTC. Full variable domain (rest looked up from reference TRBV2 and TRBJ2-7): EPEVTQTPSHQVTQMGQEVILRCVPISNHLYFYWYRQILGQKVEFLVSFYNNEISEKSEIFDDQFSVERPDGSNFTLKIRSTKLEDSAMYFCASNRGVASYEQYFGPGTRLTVT.

This sequence joins TRBV5-8 and TRBJ2-5; TRBD1 agrees at 11 bases. Germline V lookup: CDR1 SGHTS, CDR2 YDEGEE. The CDR3 consists of 15 residues. J was trimmed by 5 bases and V by 4 bases; bases with no gene match: 7. CDR3 sequence reads: CASSTDRGHTETQYF. In nucleotides, the CDR3 is TGTGCCAGCAGCACGGACAGGGGGCACACGGAGACCCAGTACTTC.

The chain joins TRBV27 to TRBJ1-1; 10 nucleotides agree with TRBD1. The CDR3 spans 16 residues. J gave up 0 bases and V 5 bases, and 6 bases lay outside the gene matches. Germline V CDR1 and CDR2: MNHEY, SMNVEV (reference sequence). For the CDR3, the DNA is TGTGCCAGCAGTAAAGGGACAGGGGCCATGAACACTGAAGCTTTCTTT. Its protein is CASSKGTGAMNTEAFF.

This clonotype was recorded a few times. The chain is built from TRBV7-2 and TRBJ2-7; D is possibly TRBD1 (6 bases). Germline CDR1 SGHTA, CDR2 FQGNSA. The CDR3 runs 13 residues. The ends were cut back, 5 bases at V and 1 base at J, with 9 bases in the middle. CDR3 protein: CASSHRESYEQYF. CDR3 sequence (DNA): TGTGCCAGCAGCCACAGGGAGTCCTACGAGCAGTACTTC.

This clonotype showed up just a few times. The gene calls are TRBV28 and TRBJ2-1, with 9 bases matching TRBD2. With 5 bases clipped from V and 3 bases from J, the junction kept 5 bases outside the gene matches. Germline CDR1 is MDHEN and CDR2 is SYDVKM. The CDR3 consists of 15 residues. The CDR3 DNA is TGTGCCAGCAGTCCGAGCGGGGGGATCTACAATGAGCAGTTCTTC. This encodes CASSPSGGIYNEQFF.

The rearrangement uses TRBV7-9 and TRBJ2-5; the match to TRBD2 covers 11 bases. The germline V gene encodes CDR1 SEHNR and CDR2 FQNEAQ (reference sequence). J lost 1 base, V lost 4 bases, and 5 bases had no gene match. The CDR3 has 16 residues. In DNA, the CDR3 is TGTGCCAGCAGCTCGCTAGCGGGGGGTGGCCAAGAGACCCAGTACTTC. As protein: CASSSLAGGGQETQYF.

This rearrangement joins TRBV10-3 to TRBJ2-5; 7 bases are a match to TRBD2. Losses at the gene ends were 4 bases for V and 9 bases for J; bases not matched to a gene: 17. The CDR3 sequence is 16 residues long. Germline CDR1 and CDR2: ENHRY and SYGVKD. The CDR3 sequence is CAISASRLAGTEAQYF. The CDR3 coding sequence is TGTGCCATCAGTGCATCCCGACTAGCAGGGACTGAGGCCCAGTACTTC.

The CDR3 DNA sequence: TGCAGTGCTCCCCCGGCAGGCCCTTATAGCAATCAGCCCCAGCATTTT. It encodes CSAPPAGPYSNQPQHF. The V call is TRBV20-1, the J call TRBJ1-5; D not resolved. CDR1 is DFQATT and CDR2 is SNEGSKA in the germline V gene (reference sequence). The CDR3 is made up of 16 amino acids. V lost 5 bases and J lost 0, with 17 bases in between.

The chain employs TRBV10-3 and TRBJ2-1; tentatively, D is TRBD2 (5 bases). The length of the CDR3 is 15 residues. The germline V gene encodes CDR1 ENHRY and CDR2 SYGVKD. With 10 bases removed from V and 6 bases from J, the gap between germline ends came to 22 bases. The CDR3 region is CATYDARGGLNEQFF. CDR3 coding DNA: TGTGCCACCTATGACGCGCGCGGAGGCCTCAATGAGCAGTTCTTC.

This clonotype occurred a few times. The CDR3 here is CASRDQGGVAYEQYF. The CDR3 nucleotides are TGTGCCAGCAGGGACCAGGGGGGGGTGGCCTACGAGCAGTACTTC. V usage is TRBV6-6 and J usage is TRBJ2-7; D tentatively reads TRBD1 or TRBD2 (7 bases each). Per germline, CDR1 MNHNY and CDR2 SVGAGI (reference sequence). Trimming removed 6 bases at V and 2 bases at J, with 17 bases between. The CDR3 consists of 15 residues.

This chain uses TRBV5-1 with TRBJ2-5; 7 nucleotides align to TRBD1. Germline assignment: CDR1 SGHRS and CDR2 YFSETQ. V lost 0 bases to trimming and J lost 1 base; unmatched junction nucleotides: 6. The CDR3 consists of 16 residues. CDR3 nucleotides: TGCGCCAGCAGCTTGGACAGGGGCCCACTCCAAGAGACCCAGTACTTC. Translation gives CASSLDRGPLQETQYF.

This clonotype was counted a few times. The chain links TRBV7-2 to TRBJ2-5; D unresolved. Between the trimmed V and J ends, which lost 5 bases and 5 bases, there was a span of 9 bases. Per germline, CDR1 SGHTA and CDR2 FQGNSA. This CDR3 spans 12 amino acids. In DNA form, the CDR3 reads TGTGCCAGCAGCCCCGTGCGGGAGACCCAGTACTTC. It yields the protein CASSPVRETQYF.

V and J are TRBV9 and TRBJ2-1; maybe TRBD2 (5 bases). This CDR3 region has 12 residues. Germline CDR1 reads SGDLS; CDR2 reads YYNGEE. V dropped 0 bases and J dropped 9 bases, with 7 bases sitting between them. In DNA form, the CDR3 reads TGTGCCAGCAGCGTAGTTGCGGGTGAGCAGTTCTTC. Translating it yields CASSVVAGEQFF.